The entry that follows covers one TCR beta chain sequence. What it recognizes is unknown. CDR1 is LNHDA and CDR2 is SQIVND in the germline V gene (reference sequence). Trimming took 6 bases from V and 0 from J, leaving 12 bases between them. The CDR3 sequence is 14 residues long. The sample comes from a study of T cell repertoires in cytomegalovirus infection. Study information: Newly reported HLA-C-restricted and thoroughly characterized HLA-B-restricted CMV epitopes were employed. Public signatures in TCR beta pointed to CMV infection and matching HLA type.

Overall study findings and caveats: Cumulative frequency of public TCR beta families picked out carriers of CMV plus the relevant HLA. Ex vivo responses were dominated by HLA-C-restricted CMV-specific TCR beta clonotypes.

TCRdb analysed the reads with MiXCR anew, one entry per CDR3 protein. The sample carries some 350,000 distinct CDR3 sequences, 34% recorded once. This sample comprised cultured PBMCs, obtained from culture after CMV antigen stimulation. The genes are TRBV19 and TRBJ2-7, with a weak D call TRBD1 (5 bases). The sequence was obtained from a human donor in good health (CMV status not recorded). Some clones in this sample may be carry-over from other donors' samples. The CDR3 region is CASSALGDSYEQYF. CDR3 nucleotide sequence: TGTGCCAGTAGCGCCCTAGGGGACTCCTACGAGCAGTACTTC.